This entry is about one T cell receptor beta chain. Antigen specificity is unknown. This specimen belongs to a study of beta chain features in type 1 diabetes. General study results and limits: Among patients with Type 1 diabetes, TCRB CDR3s were moderately but significantly shorter in every one of the four CD4+ subsets. In comparison with healthy donors, patients had naive, central memory and Treg TCRB repertoires that appeared more similar. Still unanswered here is whether HLA type influences TCRB rearrangement.

From germline, CDR1 is SGHRS and CDR2 YFSETQ. With 3 bases removed from V and 3 bases from J, the gap between germline ends came to 7 bases. This CDR3 has 12 amino acids. The isolated RNA, all of it, was reverse transcribed, so expressed TCRB transcripts were what got sequenced. Naive, central memory and regulatory T cell samples averaged about 3.57 million immunoSEQ reads each. Here immunoSEQ multiplex PCR was the method, and the copy in TCRdb shows in-frame clones only, minus some. The sample includes 640,000 or so clones, 11% to 15% seen only once; the top ten take approximately 0.043%. The sequencing sample was made of naive CD4+ T cells from blood. The origin of this receptor is a man aged 18 to 30 with type 1 diabetes. The chain joins TRBV5-1 to TRBJ2-7; D call uncertain. The CDR3 DNA is TGCGCCAGCAGCTCGAACAACTACGAGCAGTACTTC. Translating gives CASSSNNYEQYF.